The text below deals with one TCR beta chain. These data come from a study of blood T cell repertoires in COVID-19. Study context: From T cells, B-cell-depleted T cells, or PBMCs came the material, which was cDNA or gDNA.

V dropped 3 bases and J dropped 5; count of bases not matched to a gene: 7. CDR3 size: 15 residues. Germline lookup yields CDR1 KGHSH and CDR2 LQKENI. Study members were between 18 and 89 years old and lived in 24 US regions. In assigning cohorts, the study relied on participant-reported clinical history. Measured with immunoSEQ multiplex PCR; TCRdb has only the in-frame clones, and not every one. The table has under 200,000 clones, 82% seen once. The clonotype was recovered from a woman between 55 and 75 years old with acute COVID-19. Sequencing used PBMCs or T cells enriched from blood (not recorded which). The J gene is TRBJ2-7, the V gene TRBV18; 10 bases are shared with TRBD1. The CDR3 coding sequence is TGTGCCAGCTCACCCTCCCGGGACAGGGGTCACGAGCAGTACTTC. Protein sequence: CASSPSRDRGHEQYF. The whole variable domain, remainder taken from reference TRBV18 and TRBJ2-7, is NAGVMQNPRHLVRRRGQEARLRCSPMKGHSHVYWYRQLPEEGLKFMVYLQKENIIDESGMPKERFSAEFPKEGPSILRIQQVVRGDSAAYFCASSPSRDRGHEQYFGPGTRLTVT.